The T cell receptor (beta chain) under discussion was sequenced for a study of PD-L1 blockade in urothelial cancer. For the study at large: T cells numbered a median of around 140,000 in the blood samples. The study, taken as a whole, reports: Pretreatment peripheral blood TCR clonality that fell below the median predicted better survival among the patients studied.

Profiled with immunoSEQ multiplex PCR; TCRdb holds only in-frame clones, not every one. This repertoire shows 60,000 to 75,000 clones, roughly 84% found once; its top ten account for over 8.5%. This CDR3 is built from 16 residues. The V end lost 4 bases, the J end lost 6 bases, and 19 bases lay between the germline ends. CDR1 is MNHNS, CDR2 SASEGT, per germline. Time point indicated: pretreatment peripheral blood. Pretreatment sampling and on-treatment sampling together yielded between 1 and 8 samples for each patient. For this clone: Its antigen is still unknown.

This rearrangement joins TRBV6-1 to TRBJ2-1; TRBD2 might be the D (6 bases). This clonotype originated in a woman in her 70s with urothelial cancer. The sample here was PBMCs, taken around atezolizumab (anti-PD-L1) treatment. CDR3 in DNA: TGTGCCAGCAGTGCCAGATACGGGGAGGAGGTCAATGAGCAGTTCTTC. Protein product: CASSARYGEEVNEQFF.